The 24 T cell receptor beta chains in this list originate from one sample, sequenced in a study of radiation and T cells in renal cell carcinoma. The repertoire was sequenced with immunoSEQ multiplex PCR; TCRdb's copy has only in-frame clones and lacks some. Of 70,000 to 80,000 clones in the sample, approximately 86% are singletons; the top ten hold about 23%. Regarding time point: blood 2 weeks post-SBRT. Treatment meaning: 15 Gy SBRT to primary tumor, nephrectomy 4 weeks later. The material sequenced was blood, taken from a patient whose treatment included radiotherapy and nephrectomy. The receptors were gathered from a woman aged 45-59 years with renal cell carcinoma.

The chain couples TRBV19 to TRBJ1-6, with 10 bases matching TRBD1. The CDR3 is 17 residues long. Germline assignment: CDR1 LNHDA and CDR2 SQIVND (reference sequence). Trimming removed 5 bases from V and 7 bases from J; junction bases left unmatched: 11. CDR3 region: CASSSRQGASSNSPLHF. In nucleotides, the CDR3 is TGTGCCAGTAGTTCGCGACAGGGGGCGAGCTCAAATTCACCCCTCCACTTT.

The chain joins TRBV5-1 to TRBJ1-2; 9 bases align to TRBD1. The trim removed 0 bases at V and 2 bases at J, leaving 2 bases unmatched. Per the germline V gene, CDR1 is SGHRS and CDR2 is YFSETQ. This CDR3 region has 15 residues. CDR3 sequence (DNA): TGCGCCAGCAGCTTGGCCGGGACAGGGAACTATGGCTACACCTTC. Protein sequence: CASSLAGTGNYGYTF. The whole variable domain, filled in from reference TRBV5-1 and TRBJ1-2, reads KAGVTQTPRYLIKTRGQQVTLSCSPISGHRSVSWYQQTPGQGLQFLFEYFSETQRNKGNFPGRFSGRQFSNSRSEMNVSTLELGDSALYLCASSLAGTGNYGYTFGSGTRLTVV.

The chain uses TRBV6-6 and TRBJ2-1; D not resolved. The CDR3 has 13 residues. Trimming removed 2 bases from V and 5 bases from J, with 7 bases in between. Germline V gene data show CDR1 as MNHNY and CDR2 as SVGAGI (reference sequence). Here the CDR3 DNA reads TGTGCCAGCAGTTACACCCTAGACAATGAGCAGTTCTTC. As protein: CASSYTLDNEQFF.

This clone came up once. This chain links TRBV6-5 with TRBJ2-1; the D is unclear. V lost 6 bases and J lost 3, with 12 bases in between. The germline gives CDR1 MNHEY, CDR2 SVGAGI. This CDR3 is 14 amino acids long. This chain's CDR3 is CASRPADFYNEQFF. For the CDR3, the DNA is TGTGCCAGCAGGCCGGCAGACTTCTACAATGAGCAGTTCTTC.

The V and J genes are TRBV6-1 and TRBJ1-5, with D possibly being TRBD1 (5 bases). The CDR3 loop spans 13 amino acids. Between the trimmed V and J ends, which lost 4 bases and 7 bases, there was a span of 11 bases. CDR1 and CDR2 from the germline V gene are MNHNS and SASEGT. The CDR3 loop is CASSAAGSQPQHF. CDR3 nucleotides: TGTGCCAGCAGTGCCGCAGGGAGCCAGCCCCAGCATTTT.

The gene calls are TRBV6-5 and TRBJ2-7; no clear D gene. Germline lookup yields CDR1 MNHEY and CDR2 SVGAGI. V lost 2 bases and J lost 3, with 8 bases in between. This CDR3 is 13 amino acids long. The CDR3 nucleotides are TGTGCCAGCAGTTACATGGCAGGCTACGAGCAGTACTTC. Protein sequence: CASSYMAGYEQYF.

The J gene is TRBJ2-3, the V gene TRBV10-1; no firm D call. This CDR3 is 13 amino acids long. With 3 bases removed from V and 5 bases from J, the gap between germline ends came to 9 bases. Germline V gene data show CDR1 as WNHNN and CDR2 as SYGVQD (reference sequence). The DNA for the CDR3 is TGCGCCAGCAGTGATCAGCAAAGAGATACGCAGTATTTT. It is translated as CASSDQQRDTQYF.

The rearrangement uses TRBV6-6 and TRBJ2-4, with D possibly being TRBD1 (5 bases). This CDR3 region has 14 residues. Germline values: CDR1 MNHNY, CDR2 SVGAGI (reference sequence). Trimming stripped 7 bases from V and 7 bases from J, with 17 bases between. CDR3: CASTLQPGWNIQYF. CDR3 DNA sequence: TGTGCCAGCACCCTACAGCCAGGGTGGAACATTCAGTACTTC.

The rearrangement links TRBV2 to TRBJ1-1, with D maybe TRBD1 (5 bases). Trimming took 3 bases from V and 1 from J, leaving 18 bases between them. The CDR3 is 17 amino acids. CDR1 is SNHLY and CDR2 is FYNNEI in the germline V gene. In nucleotides, the CDR3 is TGTGCCAGCAGTGATCTGGATATACCAGACAGGAACACTGAAGCTTTCTTT. Its protein product is CASSDLDIPDRNTEAFF.

This sequence joins TRBV25-1 and TRBJ2-6; D not certain. Trimming cost V 5 bases and J 1 base, with 12 bases left between them. The CDR3 totals 16 residues. Germline lookup yields CDR1 MGHDK and CDR2 SYGVNS. The DNA of the CDR3 is TGTGCCAGCAGTTGGTACTTACCATCTGGGGCCAACGTCCTGACTTTC. Its translation is CASSWYLPSGANVLTF.

The rearrangement uses TRBV4-3 and TRBJ2-7; 8 nucleotides align to TRBD1. Losses at the gene ends were 0 bases for V and 4 bases for J; bases not matched to a gene: 5. This CDR3 is built from 15 residues. CDR1 and CDR2 (germline): LGHNA, YSLEER. The CDR3 reads CASSQDPQGAYEQYF. Written as DNA, the CDR3 is TGCGCCAGCAGCCAAGATCCCCAGGGGGCATACGAGCAGTACTTC.

The chain recombines TRBV27 with TRBJ2-5; D is possibly TRBD2 (6 bases). Deletions cut 5 bases from V and 1 base from J, with 14 bases between. Germline lookup yields CDR1 MNHEY and CDR2 SMNVEV (reference sequence). The CDR3 sequence is 15 residues long. CDR3: CASSSVGAGQETQYF. CDR3 in DNA: TGTGCCAGCAGTAGCGTTGGAGCGGGCCAAGAGACCCAGTACTTC.

The chain is built from TRBV4-3 and TRBJ1-2; D is undetermined. The CDR3 totals 15 residues. Looked up from germline, CDR1 is LGHNA and CDR2 is YSLEER. V was trimmed by 0 bases and J by 4 bases, leaving 12 bases between them. DNA of the CDR3: TGCGCCAGCAGCCAAGATGGCAGGAGAGGCTATGGCTACACCTTC. Protein product: CASSQDGRRGYGYTF.

This chain uses TRBV6-1 with TRBJ2-1, with D perhaps TRBD1 or TRBD2 (5 bases each). V was cut by 1 base and J by 9 bases, with 13 bases left in between. The CDR3 sequence is 14 residues long. Germline V gene data show CDR1 as MNHNS and CDR2 as SASEGT. CDR3 residues: CASSEGDLGGEQFF. CDR3 DNA: TGTGCCAGCAGTGAAGGGGACCTAGGCGGTGAGCAGTTCTTC.

The chain combines TRBV18 with TRBJ1-1, with TRBD1 as a possible D gene (5 bases). The length of the CDR3 is 16 residues. Per germline, CDR1 KGHSH and CDR2 LQKENI. V lost 3 bases, J lost 5 bases, and 19 bases lay in between. The CDR3 region is CASSPLRGREGTEAFF. The DNA for the CDR3 is TGTGCCAGCTCACCGTTGAGGGGCAGGGAGGGAACTGAAGCTTTCTTT.

The genes are TRBV19 and TRBJ1-2; tentatively, D is TRBD1 (5 bases). V lost 1 base, J lost 2 bases, and 14 bases lay in between. CDR1 and CDR2 from the germline V gene are LNHDA and SQIVND (reference sequence). The CDR3 contains 16 residues. Here the CDR3 DNA reads TGTGCCAGTAGTATAGCTGGTTCGGGGGGAAACTATGGCTACACCTTC. As protein: CASSIAGSGGNYGYTF.

The J gene is TRBJ2-5, the V gene TRBV28; 7 nucleotides line up with TRBD2. V lost 1 base and J lost 3; bases outside the gene matches: 2. Germline V gives CDR1 MDHEN, CDR2 SYDVKM. The CDR3 has 14 residues. CDR3 region: CASSLSGGKETQYF. CDR3 DNA: TGTGCCAGCAGTTTATCCGGGGGGAAAGAGACCCAGTACTTC.

The chain links TRBV6-5 to TRBJ2-6, with D possibly TRBD1 on 6 matching bases. Per the germline V gene, CDR1 is MNHEY and CDR2 is SVGAGI. V lost 7 bases to trimming and J lost 0 bases, with 10 bases between them. The CDR3 contains 15 residues. CDR3 sequence (DNA): TGTGCCAGCACCACAGGGTACTCTGGGGCCAACGTCCTGACTTTC. It yields the protein CASTTGYSGANVLTF.

The J gene is TRBJ2-7, the V gene TRBV4-1, with TRBD1 matching 9 bases. Germline CDR1 MGHRA, CDR2 YSYEKL. Trimming cost V 1 base and J 3 bases; bases outside gene matches: 7. This CDR3 has 16 amino acids. The CDR3 loop is CASSQALGTGNYEQYF. CDR3 bases: TGCGCCAGCAGCCAAGCGCTCGGGACAGGGAACTACGAGCAGTACTTC.

The V and J genes are TRBV29-1 and TRBJ1-1, with TRBD1 matching 9 bases. The germline V gene has CDR1 SQVTM and CDR2 ANQGSEA. The CDR3 is 15 residues long. With 6 bases clipped from V and 3 bases from J, the junction kept 11 bases outside the gene matches. The CDR3 nucleotides are TGCAGCGTCAAGCAGTACAGGGGGCTGGACACTGAAGCTTTCTTT. Translating gives CSVKQYRGLDTEAFF.

The V gene is TRBV4-2, the J gene TRBJ2-1; possibly TRBD2 for D (5 bases). The germline V gene encodes CDR1 LGHNA and CDR2 YNFKEQ. The CDR3 is made up of 15 amino acids. The V end was cut by 0 bases, the J end by 7 bases, with 13 bases between. The CDR3 sequence is CASSQDVDPGNEQFF. Here the CDR3 DNA reads TGTGCCAGCAGCCAAGACGTTGACCCGGGGAATGAGCAGTTCTTC.

The chain links TRBV7-9 to TRBJ2-7; tentative D call: TRBD1 (5 bases). This CDR3 is 14 amino acids long. Germline-derived CDR1 and CDR2 are SEHNR and FQNEAQ (reference sequence). Trimming shortened V by 6 bases and J by 2 bases, and 14 bases separated the two germline ends. The CDR3: CASSSTGWPYEQYF. Written as DNA, the CDR3 is TGTGCCAGCAGTTCAACAGGCTGGCCCTACGAGCAGTACTTC.

The chain uses TRBV9 and TRBJ2-1; possibly TRBD2 for D (5 bases). There are 15 residues in the CDR3. Deletions cut 2 bases from V and 0 bases from J, with 9 bases between. CDR1 and CDR2 from the germline V gene are SGDLS and YYNGEE. As DNA, the CDR3 is TGTGCCAGCAGCGTCGGGGTCGGCTCCTACAATGAGCAGTTCTTC. Its translation: CASSVGVGSYNEQFF.

The J gene is TRBJ2-7, the V gene TRBV27; D tentatively reads TRBD1 or TRBD2 (5 bases each). Between the trimmed V and J ends, which lost 6 bases and 7 bases, there was a span of 22 bases. The CDR3 is 15 amino acids. From germline, CDR1 is MNHEY and CDR2 SMNVEV (reference sequence). CDR3 nucleotides: TGTGCCAGCAGCCCTCCGGGACCCCGGTTCCATGAGCAGTACTTC. Encoded protein: CASSPPGPRFHEQYF.